Reported below is one T cell receptor (beta chain). Its target is unknown. This sample stems from a study of cytomegalovirus exposure and HLA in healthy donors. Whole-study results and caveats: Only CMV serostatus was available as immune exposure information. One variant, a missense change in DCLRE1C, was linked in a later analysis to TCR beta V- and J-gene trimming. Researchers reportedly found TCR beta sequences accurately predicted most subjects' HLA-A and HLA-B alleles.

The PCR contained 60 Vbeta and 13 Jbeta primers. The protocol was immunoSEQ multiplex PCR, while the TCRdb copy is restricted to in-frame clones and leaves out a portion. The data contain fewer than 150,000 clones, around 70% of them singletons. V shed 4 bases, J shed 4 bases, and the junction held 7 bases outside the gene matches. Germline CDR1 and CDR2: SNHLY and FYNNEI. The CDR3 sequence is 15 residues long. The chain joins TRBV2 to TRBJ2-3, with 8 bases aligning to TRBD2. The material sequenced was PBMCs. This receptor was taken from a woman in her 30s in good health and CMV-seronegative. Here the CDR3 DNA reads TGTGCCAGCAGTGGAACTAGCGGTAGGCCAGATACGCAGTATTTT. Translated: CASSGTSGRPDTQYF.